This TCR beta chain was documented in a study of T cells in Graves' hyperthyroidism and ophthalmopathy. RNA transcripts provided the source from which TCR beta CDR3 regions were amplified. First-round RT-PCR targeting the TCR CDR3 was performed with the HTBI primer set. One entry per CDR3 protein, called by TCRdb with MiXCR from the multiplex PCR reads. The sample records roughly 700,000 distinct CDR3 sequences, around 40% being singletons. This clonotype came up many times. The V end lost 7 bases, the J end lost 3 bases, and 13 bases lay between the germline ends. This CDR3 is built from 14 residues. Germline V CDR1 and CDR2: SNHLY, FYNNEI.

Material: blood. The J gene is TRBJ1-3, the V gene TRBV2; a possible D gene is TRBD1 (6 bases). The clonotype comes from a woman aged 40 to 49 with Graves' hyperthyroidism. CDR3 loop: CASTITGNGNTIYF. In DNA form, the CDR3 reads TGTGCCAGCACCATCACAGGGAATGGAAACACCATATATTTT.